Each of the 24 T cell receptor beta chains below was sequenced from the same sample in a study of T-cell reconstitution after alpha-beta-depleted transplantation in children. This sample's TCRbeta library carried unique molecular identifier barcodes. Each CDR3 protein gets one entry after TCRdb re-called the PCR reads with MiXCR. The table has fewer than 400,000 distinct CDR3 sequences, over 20% seen once; the top ten hold 3% to 4%. The material sequenced was PBMCs from the stem cell graft donor, taken from the stem cell graft. These receptors all stem from a human donor who donated a stem cell graft to a child with acute myeloid leukemia.

This clonotype was counted a few times. The V call is TRBV4-2, the J call TRBJ2-7; D not resolved. The germline gives CDR1 LGHNA, CDR2 YNFKEQ. The germline V and J ends were trimmed by 4 bases and 7 bases, with 11 bases remaining between them. The CDR3 sequence is 12 residues long. The CDR3 region is CASSPSGWEQYF. In nucleotides, the CDR3 is TGTGCCAGCAGCCCCTCCGGGTGGGAGCAGTACTTC.

This clonotype was seen many times. The chain recombines TRBV29-1 with TRBJ2-5; a possible D gene is TRBD2 (6 bases). The CDR3 spans 11 residues. The germline gives CDR1 SQVTM, CDR2 ANQGSEA. V was trimmed by 3 bases and J by 9 bases, leaving 11 bases between them. CDR3 in DNA: TGCAGCGTTGAGGGGGGTCGAGCCCAGTACTTC. Its translation: CSVEGGRAQYF.

The sample holds a few counts of this clonotype. The CDR3: CASSQVGDTQYF. The CDR3 coding sequence is TGTGCCAGCAGCCAAGTGGGAGATACGCAGTATTTT. The genes are TRBV4-2 and TRBJ2-3, with no clear D. The CDR3 is made up of 12 amino acids. CDR1 and CDR2 (germline): LGHNA, YNFKEQ. Trimming cost V 1 base and J 5 bases, with 4 bases left between them.

In this sample, this clonotype turned up many times. The V call is TRBV29-1, the J call TRBJ2-2, with 8 bases identical to TRBD2. CDR3 size: 14 residues. The V segment lost 3 bases and the J segment 2 bases; nucleotides outside the gene matches: 2. CDR1 is SQVTM, CDR2 ANQGSEA, per germline. The chain's CDR3 is CSVDLAGNTGELFF. In DNA form, the CDR3 reads TGCAGCGTTGATCTAGCGGGTAACACCGGGGAGCTGTTTTTT.

The table lists this clonotype with a few counts. This chain links TRBV25-1 with TRBJ2-7; D call uncertain. The CDR3 spans 10 residues. V was cut by 4 bases and J by 6 bases, with 4 bases left in between. In germline, CDR1 is MGHDK, CDR2 SYGVNS. CDR3 bases: TGTGCCAGCAGTGGGAGCGAGCAGTACTTC. Translation gives CASSGSEQYF.

This clonotype was recorded many times. V is TRBV4-3 and J is TRBJ2-5; tentatively, D is TRBD1 or TRBD2 (5 bases each). The CDR3 has 15 residues. Trimming shortened V by 1 base and J by 5 bases, and 14 bases separated the two germline ends. Germline V CDR1 and CDR2: LGHNA, YSLEER. CDR3 nucleotides: TGCGCCAGCAGCCAAGGAGGGGACGCAGGGGAGACCCAGTACTTC. This gives the protein CASSQGGDAGETQYF.

A few counts support this clonotype. This rearrangement joins TRBV10-3 to TRBJ1-4; D is possibly TRBD1 (5 bases). CDR3 length: 15 residues. Trimming removed 0 bases at V and 0 bases at J, with 5 bases between. CDR1 is ENHRY and CDR2 is SYGVKD in the germline V gene. CDR3: CAISESGATNEKLFF. The DNA for the CDR3 is TGTGCCATCAGTGAGTCGGGGGCAACTAATGAAAAACTGTTTTTT.

This clonotype came up a few times. The chain combines TRBV20-1 with TRBJ2-1; D possibly corresponds to TRBD1 (5 bases). This CDR3 is built from 13 residues. V was shortened by 6 bases and J by 2 bases, with 11 bases between the two germline ends. The germline gives CDR1 DFQATT, CDR2 SNEGSKA (reference sequence). As DNA, the CDR3 is TGCAGTGCACAGGAAAAGGCCTACAATGAGCAGTTCTTC. Translated, it gives CSAQEKAYNEQFF.

This clonotype was picked up a small number of times. The genes are TRBV7-6 and TRBJ2-3, with a weak D call TRBD2 (6 bases). The CDR3 runs 15 residues. Trimming left V 4 bases short and J 2 bases short, with 13 bases between. Germline CDR1 reads SGHVS; CDR2 reads FNYEAQ. The CDR3 DNA sequence: TGTGCCAGCAGCTCCCTCGGGGGAGTCACAGATACGCAGTATTTT. Its protein product is CASSSLGGVTDTQYF.

This clonotype has a count of ten or more. The chain's CDR3 is CSDRSRGQGTSGTDTQYF. The CDR3 bases are TGCAGCGACCGCTCCCGGGGCCAGGGGACTAGCGGCACAGATACGCAGTATTTT. The rearrangement joins TRBV29-1 to TRBJ2-3, with 10 nucleotides matching TRBD2. The V gene's germline CDR1 is SQVTM and CDR2 ANQGSEA. The CDR3 spans 18 residues. J gave up 1 base and V 7 bases, and 17 bases lay outside the gene matches.

The chain links TRBV20-1 to TRBJ2-3; 12 bases line up with TRBD2. Germline V lookup: CDR1 DFQATT, CDR2 SNEGSKA (reference sequence). Losses at the gene ends were 0 bases for V and 5 bases for J; bases not matched to a gene: 15. The CDR3 totals 19 residues. Here the CDR3 reads CSARDIRRLLAGGGDTQYF. In DNA, the CDR3 is TGCAGTGCTAGAGATATCCGCAGGTTGCTAGCGGGAGGGGGAGATACGCAGTATTTT.

This clonotype was picked up many times. A read error may account for a junction end that differs from germline. The chain combines TRBV12-3 or TRBV12-4 with TRBJ2-7; 11 nucleotides agree with TRBD2. This CDR3 contains 14 residues. The CDR3, as DNA: TGTGCCAGCAGGTTAGCGGGAGGGAGGGACGAGCAGTACTTC. Its translation: CASRLAGGRDEQYF.

This clonotype appeared a few times. CDR3 loop: CASSPDLPWTSGSGETQYF. CDR3 bases: TGTGCCAGCAGTCCTGATCTACCTTGGACTAGCGGGAGTGGAGAGACCCAGTACTTC. The V gene is TRBV28, the J gene TRBJ2-5; 13 bases line up with TRBD2. The CDR3 has 19 residues. Germline trimming cut 5 bases from V and 4 bases from J; bases unmatched to any gene: 16. In germline, CDR1 is MDHEN, CDR2 SYDVKM.

This clonotype was picked up a small number of times. V gene TRBV29-1 combines with J gene TRBJ2-7; 7 bases map to TRBD2. Germline trimming cut 5 bases from V and 7 bases from J; bases unmatched to any gene: 5. The CDR3 loop spans 11 amino acids. The germline V gene has CDR1 SQVTM and CDR2 ANQGSEA. In DNA, the CDR3 is TGCAGCGTTCGGGGAGGGGTAGAGCAGTACTTC. Amino acids: CSVRGGVEQYF.

This sequence joins TRBV9 and TRBJ1-1; the match to TRBD1 covers 8 bases. CDR1 is SGDLS and CDR2 is YYNGEE in the germline V gene. The CDR3 consists of 14 residues. Germline trimming cut 7 bases from V and 5 bases from J; bases unmatched to any gene: 10. For the CDR3, the DNA is TGTGCCAGCGGGACAGGATCCGACGGGACTGAAGCTTTCTTT. It specifies CASGTGSDGTEAFF.

The rearrangement uses TRBV4-1 and TRBJ2-2, with D possibly being TRBD1 or TRBD2 (5 bases each). The ends were cut back, 0 bases at V and 0 bases at J, with 14 bases in the middle. The CDR3 spans 18 residues. In germline, CDR1 is MGHRA, CDR2 YSYEKL. CDR3 sequence reads: CASSQEGPGPPNTGELFF. DNA for the CDR3: TGCGCCAGCAGCCAAGAGGGTCCGGGACCTCCGAACACCGGGGAGCTGTTTTTT.

A few counts support this clonotype. The CDR3 nucleotides read TGTGCCAGCAGCCCCGCGGAGGCGACCCAGTACTTC. Protein product: CASSPAEATQYF. The chain uses TRBV11-2 and TRBJ2-5; possibly TRBD2 for D (5 bases). This CDR3 comprises 12 residues. V lost 5 bases and J 7 bases, leaving 11 bases between the germline ends. The V gene's germline CDR1 is SGHAT and CDR2 FQNNGV.

This clonotype was counted only a few times. The rearrangement joins TRBV20-1 to TRBJ2-1; D is uncertain. Germline CDR1 and CDR2: DFQATT and SNEGSKA (reference sequence). Trimming stripped 3 bases from V and 3 bases from J, with 6 bases between. This CDR3 is built from 12 residues. For the CDR3, the DNA is TGCAGTGCTAGGACGGACTACAATGAGCAGTTCTTC. It yields the protein CSARTDYNEQFF.

This clonotype was counted only a few times. The genes are TRBV2 and TRBJ1-1; D might be TRBD1 (5 bases). Trimming cost V 6 bases and J 4 bases, with 15 bases left between them. Germline lookup yields CDR1 SNHLY and CDR2 FYNNEI. The CDR3 covers 14 residues. The chain's CDR3 is CASSFQGRGTEAFF. The CDR3 nucleotides are TGTGCCAGCAGCTTCCAGGGACGGGGCACTGAAGCTTTCTTT.

This clonotype was counted a few times. In DNA, the CDR3 is TGCAGCGTTGAGTCCGGGACAGGGGGCTCCTACGAGCAGTACTTC. The encoded protein is CSVESGTGGSYEQYF. The rearrangement links TRBV29-1 to TRBJ2-7, with 11 bases that match TRBD1. This CDR3 region has 15 residues. With 3 bases clipped from V and 0 bases from J, the junction kept 4 bases outside the gene matches. Germline values: CDR1 SQVTM, CDR2 ANQGSEA.

This chain uses TRBV12-3 or TRBV12-4 with TRBJ2-1; TRBD2 is a possible D gene (6 bases). The CDR3 has 16 residues. V was trimmed by 5 bases and J by 5 bases, leaving 19 bases between them. The CDR3 loop is CASSHIWVGGNNEQFF. CDR3 DNA sequence: TGTGCCAGCAGTCACATTTGGGTTGGAGGGAACAATGAGCAGTTCTTC.

This clonotype was seen a handful of times. The chain uses TRBV15 and TRBJ2-7; D might be TRBD1 (6 bases). Germline CDR1 reads LNHNV; CDR2 reads YYDKDF (reference sequence). V was pared by 0 bases and J by 3 bases, with 9 bases between. The CDR3 runs to 14 residues. The CDR3 spells CATSRDRGFYEQYF. The CDR3 nucleotides read TGTGCCACCAGCAGAGACAGGGGCTTCTACGAGCAGTACTTC.

This sequence joins TRBV24-1 and TRBJ2-3, with 13 bases that match TRBD2. V lost 4 bases and J lost 5; bases outside the gene matches: 5. Germline CDR1 and CDR2: KGHDR and SFDVKD. The CDR3 length is 16 residues. CDR3 region: CATSDRTSGSRDTQYF. The CDR3 DNA follows: TGTGCCACCAGTGACCGGACTAGCGGGAGCCGAGATACGCAGTATTTT.

In this sample, this clonotype turned up many times. V and J are TRBV12-3 or TRBV12-4 and TRBJ2-1; D ambiguous. V gave up 7 bases and J gave up 0 bases, with 10 bases separating them. This CDR3 is built from 14 residues. The CDR3, as DNA: TGTGCCAGCAACGCGGCGACCTCCTACAATGAGCAGTTCTTC. Its protein is CASNAATSYNEQFF.